This T cell receptor (beta chain) was sequenced during a study of CD8 T cells in ankylosing spondylitis. Study observations and caveats: There was a TCR beta motif, made of eight highly homologous variants, that appeared characteristic of ankylosing spondylitis blood. The authors reported significant enrichment of disease-linked clones in matched ankylosing spondylitis synovial fluid. Previously reported in reactive arthritis synovial fluid and blood were some of the motif variants.

Trimming cost V 3 bases and J 5 bases, with 12 bases left between them. The CDR3 contains 14 residues. Looked up from germline, CDR1 is SGHRS and CDR2 is YFSETQ. Comment on this clonotype: What it recognizes is unknown.

By quantitative 5'-RACE with molecular barcodes, the TCR beta libraries were made. TCRdb independently ran MiXCR on the 5' RACE reads; one entry per CDR3 protein. The sample yields approximately 300,000 distinct CDR3 sequences, less than 10% seen once. The clonotype was recovered from a male donor with ankylosing spondylitis. Sequenced input: blood, either unsorted or a sorted T cell fraction (not recorded which). The V and J genes are TRBV5-1 and TRBJ2-1; TRBD2 is a possible D gene (7 bases). This chain's CDR3 is CASSWEGHHNEQFF. CDR3 bases: TGCGCCAGCAGCTGGGAGGGACACCACAATGAGCAGTTCTTC.